These 8 T cell receptor beta chains were all obtained from the same sample, sequenced in a study of regulatory T cells in long-lasting Graves disease. Time point in this sample: persistent/refractory GD, antithyroid drugs over 5 years with positive TRAb. Scientists built the TCR library using RNA that was extracted from PBMCs. Libraries of TCR beta came from iRepertoire HTBI primers plus Arm-PCR of CDR3 regions. MiXCR was run by TCRdb on the multiplex PCR reads, yielding one entry per CDR3 protein. Of 350,000 to 500,000 distinct CDR3 sequences detected, roughly 23% appear once; the ten largest clones hold roughly 13%. The sequenced sample was peripheral blood mononuclear cells (PBMCs), obtained when the disease was refractory, from a patient treated with antithyroid drugs. These receptors were obtained from a female donor with Graves disease.

In this sample, this clonotype turned up many times. The chain joins TRBV2 to TRBJ1-2; 12 bases agree with TRBD1. CDR1 is SNHLY, CDR2 FYNNEI, per germline. After removal of 3 bases from V and 4 bases from J, the junction contained 3 bases not matched to a gene. This CDR3 is 15 amino acids long. The CDR3, as DNA: TGTGCCAGCAGTGAGGGACAGGGGGCTAGCTATGGCTACACCTTC. This translates into CASSEGQGASYGYTF. Looking up the rest from reference TRBV2 and TRBJ1-2 gives the full variable domain: EPEVTQTPSHQVTQMGQEVILRCVPISNHLYFYWYRQILGQKVEFLVSFYNNEISEKSEIFDDQFSVERPDGSNFTLKIRSTKLEDSAMYFCASSEGQGASYGYTFGSGTRLTVV.

This clonotype has more than one count but fewer than ten. V is TRBV10-3 and J is TRBJ2-5; D is unresolved. Germline CDR1 ENHRY, CDR2 SYGVKD. V lost 3 bases to trimming and J lost 4 bases, with 12 bases between them. The CDR3 totals 14 residues. CDR3 DNA: TGTGCCATCAGTGATCCCAATCCCCGAGAGACCCAGTACTTC. This codes for CAISDPNPRETQYF.

V gene TRBV11-2 combines with J gene TRBJ2-1; 8 bases match TRBD1. V trimming: 1 base; J trimming: 4 bases; junction bases outside the gene matches: 9. Germline CDR1 SGHAT, CDR2 FQNNGV. This CDR3 is 17 amino acids long. The CDR3 DNA follows: TGTGCCAGCAGCTTAGTGAGAGGGACAGGAAAATACAATGAGCAGTTCTTC. Protein: CASSLVRGTGKYNEQFF. Full variable domain (outside the CDR3, taken from reference TRBV11-2 and TRBJ2-1): EAGVAQSPRYKIIEKRQSVAFWCNPISGHATLYWYQQILGQGPKLLIQFQNNGVVDDSQLPKDRFSAERLKGVDSTLKIQPAKLEDSAVYLCASSLVRGTGKYNEQFFGPGTRLTVL.

The chain couples TRBV7-3 to TRBJ2-7, with a possible D match to TRBD2 (6 bases). CDR1 is SGHTA, CDR2 FQGTGA, per germline. Trimming stripped 2 bases from V and 3 bases from J, with 8 bases between. The CDR3 runs to 13 residues. The CDR3 DNA follows: TGTGCCAGCAGCTTACAGGAGGGCTACGAGCAGTACTTC. This translates into CASSLQEGYEQYF. The whole variable domain, remainder taken from reference TRBV7-3 and TRBJ2-7, is GAGVSQTPSNKVTEKGKYVELRCDPISGHTALYWYRQSLGQGPEFLIYFQGTGAADDSGLPNDRFFAVRPEGSVSTLKIQRTERGDSAVYLCASSLQEGYEQYFGPGTRLTVT.

This clonotype was counted many times. The chain couples TRBV28 to TRBJ1-6; D not certain. The CDR3 is made up of 14 amino acids. V dropped 6 bases and J dropped 11 bases, with 17 bases sitting between them. Germline V gene sequence: CDR1 MDHEN, CDR2 SYDVKM. The CDR3 sequence is CASRSAWGNTPLHF. CDR3 bases: TGTGCCAGCAGATCGGCGTGGGGTAACACACCCCTCCACTTT.

The chain is built from TRBV6-9 and TRBJ1-1; D is unclear. Deletions cut 3 bases from V and 6 bases from J, with 14 bases between. The CDR3 runs 14 residues. In germline, CDR1 is MNHGY, CDR2 SVAAGI. CDR3 protein: CASSYSPSQAEAFF. The CDR3 region has the DNA TGTGCCAGCAGTTACTCCCCTAGCCAAGCTGAAGCTTTCTTT.

The chain has TRBV20-1 and TRBJ2-7; 9 nucleotides match TRBD1. Trimming removed 0 bases from V and 5 bases from J; junction bases left unmatched: 8. This CDR3 spans 15 amino acids. Germline CDR1 is DFQATT and CDR2 is SNEGSKA (reference sequence). CDR3 bases: TGCAGTGCTAGAGACCGATACCGGACAGGGGACGAGCAGTACTTC. Its translation is CSARDRYRTGDEQYF.

The sample holds a few counts of this clonotype. V and J are TRBV20-1 and TRBJ2-6, with a tentative D call TRBD1 (5 bases). Trimming took 5 bases from V and 2 from J, leaving 10 bases between them. CDR1 is DFQATT, CDR2 SNEGSKA, per germline (reference sequence). This CDR3 has 14 residues. The CDR3 DNA reads as TGCAGTGCTCAGGGTAGGGCTGGGGCCAACGTCCTGACTTTC. Translation gives CSAQGRAGANVLTF.